What follows are 12 T cell receptor beta chains derived from one specimen sequenced in a study of cytomegalovirus exposure and HLA in healthy donors. The PCR used 60 Vbeta and 13 Jbeta primers. Using immunoSEQ multiplex PCR, the repertoire was profiled, and TCRdb retains in-frame clones only, with some absent. The data contain more than 150,000 clones, 87% of them seen just once; the ten biggest clones take up about 0.23%. The specimen was PBMCs. Receptors originate from a girl in the first two years of life in good health and CMV-seronegative.

The rearrangement uses TRBV4-1 and TRBJ2-5; 8 bases line up with TRBD1. The CDR3 spans 13 residues. Germline CDR1 is MGHRA and CDR2 is YSYEKL. V shed 6 bases, J shed 4 bases, and the junction held 4 bases outside the gene matches. CDR3 amino acids: CASSITGGETQYF. CDR3 nucleotides: TGCGCCAGCAGTATCACAGGGGGAGAGACCCAGTACTTC.

This chain uses TRBV9 with TRBJ1-3; TRBD1 matches 8 bases. Per germline, CDR1 SGDLS and CDR2 YYNGEE. This CDR3 region has 15 residues. V was clipped by 3 bases and J by 3 bases; unmatched bases: 5. The CDR3, as DNA: TGTGCCAGCAGCGGCGACAGGGGTGGTGGAAACACCATATATTTT. Its translation is CASSGDRGGGNTIYF.

This clone was recorded once. The chain links TRBV30 to TRBJ2-7, with 8 bases matching TRBD1. The CDR3 covers 13 residues. V dropped 5 bases and J dropped 5; count of bases not matched to a gene: 8. Germline CDR1 GTSNPN, CDR2 SVGIG (reference sequence). The CDR3 region has the DNA TGTGCCTGGTCGCAGGGGGCTGGGAACGAGCAGTACTTC. Translating gives CAWSQGAGNEQYF.

The J gene is TRBJ2-5, the V gene TRBV6-5, with TRBD1 matching 7 bases. The germline V gene has CDR1 MNHEY and CDR2 SVGAGI. The CDR3 runs 12 residues. CDR3 protein: CATGEMVETQYF. The CDR3 nucleotides read TGTGCAACAGGGGAGATGGTGGAGACCCAGTACTTC.

This clone was detected only a few times. The rearrangement uses TRBV29-1 and TRBJ2-3; TRBD1 agrees at 8 bases. The CDR3 is made up of 13 amino acids. Trimming took 3 bases from V and 3 from J; bases not matched to a gene: 2. Looked up from germline, CDR1 is SQVTM and CDR2 is ANQGSEA. The CDR3: CSVDDRGTDTQYF. As DNA, the CDR3 is TGCAGCGTTGATGACAGGGGAACAGATACGCAGTATTTT.

The chain is built from TRBV6-5 and TRBJ2-7, with D possibly being TRBD1 (6 bases). With 7 bases removed from V and 0 bases from J, the gap between germline ends came to 7 bases. The V gene's germline CDR1 is MNHEY and CDR2 SVGAGI. The CDR3 runs to 12 residues. The CDR3 DNA reads TGTGCCAGCACAGGGGACTCCTACGAGCAGTACTTC. Translation gives CASTGDSYEQYF.

This chain joins TRBV30 and TRBJ2-4; 7 bases map to TRBD2. J was trimmed by 0 bases and V by 3 bases; bases with no gene match: 2. Germline CDR1 GTSNPN, CDR2 SVGIG (reference sequence). The CDR3 is made up of 14 amino acids. CDR3 protein: CAWRGGGAKNIQYF. DNA for the CDR3: TGTGCCTGGAGAGGCGGGGGAGCCAAAAACATTCAGTACTTC.

The rearrangement uses TRBV5-1 and TRBJ1-3, with D perhaps matching TRBD1 (5 bases). Germline CDR1 is SGHRS and CDR2 is YFSETQ. The CDR3 totals 17 residues. Trimming shortened V by 1 base and J by 0 bases, and 14 bases separated the two germline ends. The CDR3 region has the DNA TGCGCCAGCAGCTTGAGTGGGGGGGTCGGCTCTGGAAACACCATATATTTT. Protein product: CASSLSGGVGSGNTIYF.

This clone was observed a few times. The sample has other DNA sequences that encode this CDR3 too. This chain connects TRBV20-1 to TRBJ2-7; D is uncertain. Per germline, CDR1 DFQATT and CDR2 SNEGSKA (reference sequence). The germline V and J ends were trimmed by 6 bases and 0 bases, with 6 bases remaining between them. The CDR3 has 11 residues. The CDR3 DNA reads TGCAGTGCGTCGGGCTCCTACGAGCAGTACTTC. This codes for CSASGSYEQYF.

The V and J genes are TRBV29-1 and TRBJ2-1, with D possibly matching TRBD1 (6 bases). V was clipped by 6 bases and J by 0 bases, with 15 bases between them. The CDR3 covers 15 residues. From germline, CDR1 is SQVTM and CDR2 ANQGSEA. CDR3 region: CSVGRGIISYNEQFF. The CDR3 DNA reads as TGCAGCGTAGGCAGGGGAATAATCTCCTACAATGAGCAGTTCTTC.

The V gene is TRBV7-2, the J gene TRBJ2-7; D unresolved. With 1 base removed from V and 3 bases from J, the gap between germline ends came to 10 bases. CDR1 SGHTA and CDR2 FQGNSA come from the germline V gene. The CDR3 runs 14 residues. CDR3 loop: CASSLEWRNYEQYF. CDR3 sequence (DNA): TGTGCCAGCAGCTTAGAGTGGCGGAACTACGAGCAGTACTTC.

This clone occurred a few times. The rearrangement links TRBV27 to TRBJ2-1, with 13 bases fitting TRBD2. V lost 1 base, J lost 2 bases, and 14 bases stayed unmatched. This CDR3 spans 21 amino acids. Per germline, CDR1 MNHEY and CDR2 SMNVEV (reference sequence). The CDR3 sequence is CASSLFQTGTSGNAPYNEQFF. The CDR3 nucleotides are TGTGCCAGCAGTTTATTCCAGACGGGGACTAGCGGGAATGCCCCCTACAATGAGCAGTTCTTC.